This passage covers 5 T cell receptor beta chains from one sample sequenced in a study of blood T cell repertoires in COVID-19. TCRdb's copy holds only in-frame clones and misses some; the assay was immunoSEQ multiplex PCR. The table has more than 70,000 clones, approximately 80% seen once. Specimen: peripheral blood. These receptors were obtained from a woman aged 70-85 years with acute or convalescent COVID-19.

The J gene is TRBJ2-2, the V gene TRBV3-1 (or the pseudogene TRBV3-2); no clear D gene. In germline, CDR1 is LGHDT, CDR2 YNNKEL (reference sequence). CDR3 length: 13 residues. Trimming shortened V by 0 bases and J by 8 bases, and 7 bases separated the two germline ends. CDR3 sequence (DNA): TGTGCCAGCAGCCAAGATGACGGGGGGGAGCTGTTTTTT. Residues: CASSQDDGGELFF.

The chain couples TRBV7-7 to TRBJ2-2; possible D gene TRBD2, 6 bases. CDR3 length: 16 residues. The V end lost 5 bases, the J end lost 3 bases, and 16 bases lay between the germline ends. Germline lookup yields CDR1 SSHAT and CDR2 FNYEAQ (reference sequence). CDR3 sequence (DNA): TGTGCCAGCAGCCCCATTGGGGCGGGACACACCGGGGAGCTGTTTTTT. Its translation is CASSPIGAGHTGELFF.

The chain links TRBV14 to TRBJ2-5, with 11 bases matching TRBD2. Per the germline V gene, CDR1 is SGHDN and CDR2 is FVKESK. Germline trimming cut 2 bases from V and 4 bases from J; bases unmatched to any gene: 6. The CDR3 totals 16 residues. This CDR3 is CASSQLAGGGGETQYF. DNA for the CDR3: TGTGCCAGCAGCCAACTAGCGGGAGGTGGCGGAGAGACCCAGTACTTC.

This clone was recorded once. J is TRBJ2-7 and V is TRBV5-4, with 10 bases fitting TRBD1. Germline V gene lookup returns CDR1 SGHNT and CDR2 YYREEE (reference sequence). J gave up 5 bases and V 3 bases, and 5 bases lay outside the gene matches. CDR3 length equals 14 residues. The CDR3 coding sequence is TGTGCCAGCAGCTGGACGGGACAGGGGAACGAGCAGTACTTC. Its protein product is CASSWTGQGNEQYF.

The V call is TRBV12-3 or TRBV12-4, the J call TRBJ2-5; D is perhaps TRBD2 (6 bases). V gave up 2 bases and J gave up 5 bases, with 9 bases separating them. The CDR3 sequence is 13 residues long. The CDR3 DNA reads TGTGCCAGCAGTTTACGGGGAGGCGAGACCCAGTACTTC. Its protein is CASSLRGGETQYF.